These T cell receptor beta chains were read from a single sample in a study of radiation and T cells in renal cell carcinoma. Using immunoSEQ multiplex PCR, the repertoire was profiled, and TCRdb retains in-frame clones only, with some absent. The sample includes 130,000 to 150,000 clones, 88% seen only once; the top ten take about 12%. The sample here was blood, taken from a patient whose treatment included radiotherapy and nephrectomy. The receptors derive from a woman aged 45-60 years with renal cell carcinoma. CDR3s include the opening cysteine and the closing phenylalanine or tryptophan. Each record gives: V gene, clone size, CDR3 length, J gene, D gene, CDR3 protein, CDR3 DNA. A D gene is named only where the DNA matches it firmly. Clone size, where shown, is once, few, many, or a class for clones that have expanded.

TRBV7-3	NA	15	TRBJ2-3	NA	CASSLTSQVADTQYF	TGTGCCAGCAGCTTAACATCTCAGGTCGCAGATACGCAGTATTTT
TRBV7-6	NA	14	TRBJ1-1	NA	CASSSLGTNTEAFF	TGTGCCAGCAGCTCCCTAGGAACGAACACTGAAGCTTTCTTT
TRBV6-1	NA	14	TRBJ1-5	NA	CASSSEYSNQPQHF	TGTGCCAGCAGTTCGGAGTATAGCAATCAGCCCCAGCATTTT
TRBV6-5	NA	14	TRBJ1-1	NA	CASSGRTANTEAFF	TGTGCCAGCAGTGGAAGGACGGCGAACACTGAAGCTTTCTTT
TRBV6-1	NA	14	TRBJ1-1	NA	CASSLEGVRTEAFF	TGTGCCAGCAGTCTAGAGGGTGTACGGACTGAAGCTTTCTTT
TRBV7-6	NA	16	TRBJ1-5	NA	CASSGGTGNSNQPQHF	TGTGCCAGCAGCGGAGGGACCGGGAATAGCAATCAGCCCCAGCATTTT
TRBV7-8	once	15	TRBJ2-5	TRBD2	CASSSKLAGVETQYF	TGTGCCAGCAGCTCAAAACTAGCGGGGGTTGAGACCCAGTACTTC
TRBV19	NA	17	TRBJ1-3	NA	CASSISGRGSSGNTIYF	TGTGCCAGTAGTATATCGGGACGGGGGAGCTCTGGAAACACCATATATTTT
TRBV2	NA	13	TRBJ1-1	TRBD1	CASRDREIAEAFF	TGTGCCAGCAGAGACAGGGAAATCGCTGAAGCTTTCTTT
TRBV4-2	NA	13	TRBJ2-7	TRBD2	CASSQYAGGEQYF	TGTGCCAGCAGCCAATACGCGGGAGGCGAGCAGTACTTC
TRBV2	NA	16	TRBJ2-5	TRBD1	CASSLTGATGRGTQYF	TGTGCCAGCAGTCTTACAGGGGCAACGGGCCGCGGGACCCAGTACTTC
TRBV5-1	NA	18	TRBJ2-3	NA	CASSSASRQAASTDTQYF	TGCGCCAGCAGCTCCGCCTCGCGGCAGGCCGCTAGCACAGATACGCAGTATTTT
TRBV5-4	NA	16	TRBJ1-3	NA	CASSEDRPSSGNTIYF	TGTGCCAGCAGCGAGGACAGACCGAGCTCTGGAAACACCATATATTTT
TRBV7-8	NA	14	TRBJ1-5	NA	CASSYSGGNQPQHF	TGTGCCAGCAGCTATTCAGGGGGCAATCAGCCCCAGCATTTT
TRBV5-1	once	16	TRBJ2-1	NA	CASSLVATTLNNEQFF	TGCGCCAGCAGCTTGGTCGCGACTACGCTGAACAATGAGCAGTTCTTC
TRBV6-6	NA	12	TRBJ1-2	NA	CASSPGTSGYTF	TGTGCCAGCAGTCCCGGGACGAGTGGCTACACCTTC
TRBV5-6	NA	14	TRBJ2-3	NA	CASSLEGWTDTQYF	TGTGCCAGCAGCTTGGAGGGCTGGACAGATACGCAGTATTTT
TRBV7-9	NA	17	TRBJ1-2	NA	CASSLRGRDGANYGYTF	TGTGCCAGCAGCTTAAGGGGCAGGGATGGAGCTAACTATGGCTACACCTTC
TRBV6-6	few	15	TRBJ2-1	TRBD2	CASRSSGGAYNEQFF	TGTGCCAGCAGAAGTAGCGGGGGGGCCTACAATGAGCAGTTCTTC
TRBV19	NA	15	TRBJ1-2	NA	CASSHRTLISYGYTF	TGTGCCAGTAGTCACCGGACCCTAATTTCTTATGGCTACACCTTC
TRBV15	NA	14	TRBJ1-1	NA	CATSRGDTRTEAFF	TGTGCCACCAGCAGAGGGGACACCCGGACTGAAGCTTTCTTT
TRBV20-1	NA	11	TRBJ1-1	NA	CSARQGAGAFF	TGCAGTGCTAGACAGGGAGCAGGAGCTTTCTTT
TRBV6-1	NA	16	TRBJ1-4	TRBD1	CASSEAWDRINEKLFF	TGTGCCAGCAGTGAAGCGTGGGACAGGATTAATGAAAAACTGTTTTTT